The 9 T cell receptor beta chains below come from one sample, sequenced in a study of a mutant IDH1 vaccine in newly diagnosed glioma. The data were produced by immunoSEQ multiplex PCR, yet TCRdb's version contains in-frame clones alone and is incomplete. Here the sample spans approximately 92,000 clones, over 75% being singletons. Time point defined: baseline, week 1 (first vaccination visit). Treatment noted: pre-vaccination baseline after standard-of-care therapy. This sample comprised PBMCs, obtained from a glioma patient treated with radiotherapy, temozolomide or both. The receptors originated from a man in his forties with glioma.

This clone was counted a single time. The genes are TRBV5-4 and TRBJ1-1; no clear D. Germline V gene lookup returns CDR1 SGHNT and CDR2 YYREEE (reference sequence). The CDR3 runs 14 residues. V shed 0 bases and J shed 6 bases, with 12 bases lying between them. The CDR3 loop is CASSLGISSSEAFF. The CDR3 nucleotides read TGTGCCAGCAGCTTGGGGATTTCTTCCTCTGAAGCTTTCTTT.

The chain has TRBV13 and TRBJ2-5; 7 bases map to TRBD2. The better agreement between TRBJ2-7 and the DNA end casts doubt on the J call. CDR3 size: 15 residues. CDR1 PRHDT and CDR2 FYEKMQ come from the germline V gene (reference sequence). CDR3 coding DNA: TGTGCCAGCAGCTTAGGGTTTGCTAGCGGCCACGAGCAGTACTTC. Its protein product is CASSLGFASGHEQYF.

J is TRBJ1-1 and V is TRBV27; D is possibly TRBD1 (6 bases). Germline assignment: CDR1 MNHEY and CDR2 SMNVEV (reference sequence). V lost 4 bases and J 3 bases, leaving 12 bases between the germline ends. The CDR3 is made up of 14 amino acids. The DNA of the CDR3 is TGTGCCAGCAGTTGGGCAGGGGCCTACACTGAAGCTTTCTTT. This translates into CASSWAGAYTEAFF.

The chain uses TRBV7-2 and TRBJ2-3; 7 bases map to TRBD1. There are 14 residues in the CDR3. The V gene's germline CDR1 is SGHTA and CDR2 FQGNSA. J gave up 8 bases and V 5 bases, and 10 bases lay outside the gene matches. In DNA form, the CDR3 reads TGTGCCAGCAGCCCCCAGGGGGTCTTAGGTACGCAGTATTTT. This gives the protein CASSPQGVLGTQYF.

This chain uses TRBV28 with TRBJ2-7, with a possible D match to TRBD2 (5 bases). This CDR3 contains 15 residues. CDR1 and CDR2 (germline): MDHEN, SYDVKM. V gave up 2 bases and J gave up 7 bases, with 18 bases separating them. The CDR3 sequence is CASSLQEFGTREQYF. CDR3 bases: TGTGCCAGCAGTTTACAGGAATTCGGAACTAGAGAGCAGTACTTC.

The V call is TRBV7-9, the J call TRBJ2-3; no clear D gene. Germline V gives CDR1 SEHNR, CDR2 FQNEAQ (reference sequence). V was clipped by 4 bases and J by 4 bases, with 3 bases between them. There are 11 residues in the CDR3. CDR3 sequence reads: CASSWPDTQYF. In DNA, the CDR3 is TGTGCCAGCAGCTGGCCAGATACGCAGTATTTT.

Written as DNA, the CDR3 is TGTGCCAGCAGGGGGGACAGGGGGAAAAATCAGCCCCAGCATTTT. As protein: CASRGDRGKNQPQHF. The gene calls are TRBV2 and TRBJ1-5; 11 bases match TRBD1. This CDR3 is built from 15 residues. Germline CDR1 is SNHLY and CDR2 is FYNNEI. Trimming cost V 6 bases and J 4 bases; bases outside gene matches: 5.

The genes are TRBV18 and TRBJ1-4, with TRBD1 matching 10 bases. V shed 6 bases and J 0 bases; nucleotides not matched to a gene: 4. The CDR3 runs 16 residues. CDR1 is KGHSH, CDR2 LQKENI, per germline. For the CDR3, the DNA is TGTGCCAGCTCGGCTGGACAGGGGGCAACTAATGAAAAACTGTTTTTT. This gives the protein CASSAGQGATNEKLFF.

The chain joins TRBV7-9 to TRBJ2-7; 7 bases map to TRBD1. Germline CDR1 SEHNR, CDR2 FQNEAQ (reference sequence). V shed 6 bases, J shed 4 bases, and the junction held 9 bases outside the gene matches. The CDR3 runs 14 residues. CDR3 protein: CASSPRGSRYEQYF. Here the CDR3 DNA reads TGTGCCAGCAGTCCCAGGGGGTCCAGGTACGAGCAGTACTTC.